Presented here are 19 T cell receptor beta chains from one specimen sequenced in a study of identical twins. One entry per CDR3 protein, called by TCRdb with MiXCR from the 5' RACE reads. The table has 400,000 to 500,000 distinct CDR3 sequences, approximately 18% seen once. Specimen: naive T cells sorted from blood. These receptors were taken from a man aged 50-60 years in good health.

This clonotype was seen only a few times. The V call is TRBV12-3 or TRBV12-4, the J call TRBJ2-3, with D hard to call. This CDR3 spans 15 amino acids. The V end lost 4 bases, the J end lost 0 bases, and 11 bases lay between the germline ends. CDR3 sequence: CASSSRRTSTDTQYF. The CDR3 DNA sequence: TGTGCCAGCAGTTCCAGGAGAACTAGCACAGATACGCAGTATTTT.

This clonotype was detected a few times. The gene calls are TRBV7-2 and TRBJ2-3; 7 nucleotides match TRBD2. The CDR3 contains 15 residues. CDR1 SGHTA and CDR2 FQGNSA come from the germline V gene. V dropped 2 bases and J dropped 6; count of bases not matched to a gene: 8. CDR3 loop: CASSLTASGGDTQYF. DNA of the CDR3: TGTGCCAGCAGCTTAACGGCTAGCGGCGGTGATACGCAGTATTTT.

This chain joins TRBV6-1 and TRBJ2-7; the match to TRBD1 covers 8 bases. V shed 7 bases and J 7 bases; nucleotides not matched to a gene: 12. CDR3 size: 14 residues. CDR1 is MNHNS, CDR2 SASEGT, per germline. This chain's CDR3 is CASNPGQATREQYF. The CDR3 DNA is TGTGCCAGCAATCCGGGACAGGCAACGCGGGAGCAGTACTTC.

This chain links TRBV20-1 with TRBJ2-4, with 7 bases identical to TRBD2. J lost 1 base, V lost 3 bases, and 6 bases had no gene match. From germline, CDR1 is DFQATT and CDR2 SNEGSKA (reference sequence). The length of the CDR3 is 15 residues. The CDR3 DNA reads as TGCAGTGCTAGGTCGCCTAGCGGCGCCAAAAACATTCAGTACTTC. Protein product: CSARSPSGAKNIQYF.

This clonotype was seen ten or more times. The chain links TRBV15 to TRBJ1-2; 10 nucleotides line up with TRBD1. The ends lost 1 base at V and 3 bases at J; junction bases unmatched: 2. Germline CDR1 reads LNHNV; CDR2 reads YYDKDF (reference sequence). The CDR3 length is 15 residues. In DNA, the CDR3 is TGTGCCACCAGCAGAGGACAGGGGGCGGACTATGGCTACACCTTC. Translating gives CATSRGQGADYGYTF. Together with reference TRBV15 and TRBJ1-2, the CDR3 gives the full variable domain: DAMVIQNPRYQVTQFGKPVTLSCSQTLNHNVMYWYQQKSSQAPKLLFHYYDKDFNNEADTPDNFQSRRPNTSFCFLDIRSPGLGDTAMYLCATSRGQGADYGYTFGSGTRLTVV.

The chain joins TRBV6-2 or TRBV6-3 to TRBJ2-7; tentatively, D is TRBD2 (5 bases). Trimming pared 6 bases from V and 5 bases from J, leaving 14 bases between. The CDR3 contains 13 residues. In germline, CDR1 is MNHEY, CDR2 SVGEGT. This CDR3 is CASRRAGHDEQYF. In DNA, the CDR3 is TGTGCCAGCAGGAGGGCAGGCCACGACGAGCAGTACTTC.

This clonotype was recorded a few times. This chain links TRBV5-1 with TRBJ2-7, with D possibly matching TRBD2 (5 bases). Trimming removed 3 bases at V and 0 bases at J, with 10 bases between. CDR1 is SGHRS, CDR2 YFSETQ, per germline. This CDR3 has 14 residues. This chain's CDR3 is CASSSDGVSYEQYF. CDR3 bases: TGCGCCAGCAGCTCCGACGGGGTCTCCTACGAGCAGTACTTC. Filled out from reference TRBV5-1 and TRBJ2-7, the complete variable domain reads KAGVTQTPRYLIKTRGQQVTLSCSPISGHRSVSWYQQTPGQGLQFLFEYFSETQRNKGNFPGRFSGRQFSNSRSEMNVSTLELGDSALYLCASSSDGVSYEQYFGPGTRLTVT.

The chain joins TRBV20-1 to TRBJ1-1; 7 nucleotides agree with TRBD1. Germline CDR1 is DFQATT and CDR2 is SNEGSKA (reference sequence). Trimming cost V 3 bases and J 0 bases; bases outside gene matches: 7. CDR3 length equals 15 residues. CDR3 protein: CSARRGQLMNTEAFF. In nucleotides, the CDR3 is TGCAGTGCTAGGAGGGGACAGCTTATGAACACTGAAGCTTTCTTT.

There are a few counts of this clonotype. V is TRBV28 and J is TRBJ2-3; D gene uncertain. Germline values: CDR1 MDHEN, CDR2 SYDVKM. The CDR3 contains 17 residues. The ends were cut back, 5 bases at V and 0 bases at J, with 18 bases in the middle. The CDR3 loop is CASSQLGFSPSTDTQYF. The CDR3 DNA reads as TGTGCCAGCAGTCAGTTGGGGTTCTCCCCTAGCACAGATACGCAGTATTTT. The whole variable domain, filled in from reference TRBV28 and TRBJ2-3, reads DVKVTQSSRYLVKRTGEKVFLECVQDMDHENMFWYRQDPGLGLRLIYFSYDVKMKEKGDIPEGYSVSREKKERFSLILESASTNQTSMYLCASSQLGFSPSTDTQYFGPGTRLTVL.

This clonotype was observed a single time. This chain connects TRBV7-9 to TRBJ1-2; D may be TRBD1 (5 bases). The V end was cut by 5 bases, the J end by 11 bases, with 18 bases between. CDR3 length: 13 amino acids. In germline, CDR1 is SEHNR, CDR2 FQNEAQ (reference sequence). Written as DNA, the CDR3 is TGTGCCAGCAGCCCCGGGGCAGGGATTCGATACACCTTC. Its protein is CASSPGAGIRYTF. The whole variable domain, filled in from reference TRBV7-9 and TRBJ1-2, reads DTGVSQNPRHKITKRGQNVTFRCDPISEHNRLYWYRQTLGQGPEFLTYFQNEAQLEKSRLLSDRFSAERPKGSFSTLEIQRTEQGDSAMYLCASSPGAGIRYTFGSGTRLTVV.

CDR3 residues: CASSDRVGEANYGYTF. In DNA form, the CDR3 reads TGTGCCAGCAGTGACAGGGTCGGCGAAGCTAACTATGGCTACACCTTC. The V and J genes are TRBV12-3 or TRBV12-4 and TRBJ1-2, with 7 nucleotides matching TRBD1. V gave up 5 bases and J gave up 0 bases; unmatched junction bases: 9. This CDR3 has 16 residues.

The sample holds many counts of this clonotype. This chain connects TRBV20-1 to TRBJ1-6, with 11 bases that match TRBD1. The CDR3 has 16 amino acids. The germline V gene encodes CDR1 DFQATT and CDR2 SNEGSKA (reference sequence). The junction had 7 bases not matched to a gene; V was cut back by 0 bases and J by 9 bases. The CDR3 region has the DNA TGCAGTGCTAGAGAGGGATGGGACAGGGGGACTTCACCCCTCCACTTT. It specifies CSAREGWDRGTSPLHF.

This clonotype was observed many times. J is TRBJ2-7 and V is TRBV7-9; TRBD2 aligns across 8 bases. The CDR3 contains 13 residues. Germline V gene data show CDR1 as SEHNR and CDR2 as FQNEAQ (reference sequence). Germline trimming cut 4 bases from V and 4 bases from J; bases unmatched to any gene: 3. The CDR3: CASSSSGSYEQYF. CDR3 nucleotides: TGTGCCAGCAGCTCCAGCGGGAGTTACGAGCAGTACTTC.

A few counts support this clonotype. CDR3 in amino acids: CSAMGFTEAFF. The DNA of the CDR3 is TGCAGTGCTATGGGGTTCACTGAAGCTTTCTTT. The chain carries TRBV20-1 and TRBJ1-1; D not certain. The CDR3 length is 11 residues. From germline, CDR1 is DFQATT and CDR2 SNEGSKA (reference sequence). Trimming took 4 bases from V and 4 from J, leaving 7 bases between them.

The rearrangement joins TRBV3-1 to TRBJ2-7, with no clear D. The CDR3 consists of 12 residues. Trimming pared 6 bases from V and 9 bases from J, leaving 15 bases between. Germline loops: CDR1 LGHDT, CDR2 YNNKEL (reference sequence). The CDR3 sequence is CASSSRAPRQYF. CDR3 in DNA: TGTGCCAGCAGTTCCCGAGCCCCGCGGCAGTACTTC.

This chain links TRBV7-6 with TRBJ2-2, with D perhaps TRBD2 (5 bases). V dropped 3 bases and J dropped 6 bases, with 17 bases sitting between them. Germline V gene data show CDR1 as SGHVS and CDR2 as FNYEAQ. This CDR3 has 16 residues. For the CDR3, the DNA is TGTGCCAGCAGCTTTCCGGGAAACCTAGGAGCCGGGGAGCTGTTTTTT. Encoded protein: CASSFPGNLGAGELFF.

This clonotype has at least ten counts. This chain links TRBV20-1 with TRBJ2-1; D is possibly TRBD2 (6 bases). V lost 1 base to trimming and J lost 0 bases, with 7 bases between them. There are 14 residues in the CDR3. Germline CDR1 and CDR2: DFQATT and SNEGSKA (reference sequence). The CDR3 region is CSARVGGSYNEQFF. The CDR3 bases are TGCAGTGCTAGAGTCGGGGGCTCCTACAATGAGCAGTTCTTC.

This clonotype was observed many times. This sequence joins TRBV5-1 and TRBJ2-2; D perhaps matches TRBD2 (5 bases). This CDR3 spans 13 amino acids. Germline CDR1 reads SGHRS; CDR2 reads YFSETQ. V gave up 0 bases and J gave up 6 bases, with 6 bases separating them. Here the CDR3 reads CASSLEEAGELFF. The CDR3 DNA is TGCGCCAGCAGCTTGGAGGAGGCCGGGGAGCTGTTTTTT.

The sample holds many counts of this clonotype. The J gene is TRBJ2-7, the V gene TRBV6-2 or TRBV6-3, with D possibly matching TRBD2 (6 bases). The CDR3 is 16 amino acids. Germline V gene sequence: CDR1 MNHEY, CDR2 SVGEGT. V was pared by 4 bases and J by 3 bases, with 19 bases between. The CDR3 DNA sequence: TGTGCCAGCAGTTTCCGGGACTCTCCAAGCTACTACGAGCAGTACTTC. Protein sequence: CASSFRDSPSYYEQYF.